The 31 T cell receptor beta chains reported below all come from one sample, sequenced in a study of blood T cell repertoires in COVID-19. Assay: immunoSEQ multiplex PCR; the TCRdb copy retains only in-frame clones and omits some. Here the sample spans some 180,000 clones, roughly 88% being singletons. Input material: peripheral blood. These receptors were obtained from a human donor in a cohort sampled during active COVID-19.

CDR3 in amino acids: CASSESRTSGDYNEQFF. Written as DNA, the CDR3 is TGCGCCAGCAGTGAATCCCGGACTAGCGGGGATTACAATGAGCAGTTCTTC. V and J are TRBV10-1 and TRBJ2-1, with 12 bases aligning to TRBD2. The ends lost 3 bases at V and 4 bases at J; junction bases unmatched: 7. Germline lookup yields CDR1 WNHNN and CDR2 SYGVQD (reference sequence). The CDR3 extends over 17 amino acids.

This sequence joins TRBV2 and TRBJ2-7; D is unresolved. The CDR3 runs 14 residues. V lost 7 bases, J lost 0 bases, and 13 bases lay in between. Germline CDR1 and CDR2: SNHLY and FYNNEI. CDR3 nucleotides: TGTGCCAGCAAGTACTCCACCGGCTCCTACGAGCAGTACTTC. As protein: CASKYSTGSYEQYF.

The chain links TRBV7-6 to TRBJ2-2; 9 bases match TRBD1. After removal of 5 bases from V and 5 bases from J, the junction contained 3 bases not matched to a gene. Germline loops: CDR1 SGHVS, CDR2 FNYEAQ. This CDR3 has 14 residues. The CDR3 coding sequence is TGTGCCAGCAGCGTCGGGACAGGGACCGGGGAGCTGTTTTTT. As protein: CASSVGTGTGELFF. Using reference TRBV7-6 and TRBJ2-2 for the parts outside the CDR3, the full variable domain is GAGVSQSPRYKVTKRGQDVALRCDPISGHVSLYWYRQALGQGPEFLTYFNYEAQQDKSGLPNDRFSAERPEGSISTLTIQRTEQRDSAMYRCASSVGTGTGELFFGEGSRLTVL.

V usage is TRBV3-1 (or the pseudogene TRBV3-2) and J usage is TRBJ2-7; no clear D. V lost 0 bases and J lost 4, with 7 bases in between. Germline V lookup: CDR1 LGHDT, CDR2 YNNKEL (reference sequence). The CDR3 totals 13 residues. The CDR3 bases are TGTGCCAGCAGCCAAGAAGGAGTTTACGAGCAGTACTTC. Its translation is CASSQEGVYEQYF.

This chain joins TRBV12-3 or TRBV12-4 and TRBJ1-5; 8 bases line up with TRBD1. This CDR3 spans 13 amino acids. J was trimmed by 7 bases and V by 8 bases; bases with no gene match: 7. The CDR3 sequence: CASGWTGSQPQHF. The CDR3 coding sequence is TGTGCCAGCGGGTGGACAGGGAGCCAGCCCCAGCATTTT.

The chain combines TRBV28 with TRBJ2-6; D might be TRBD1 (6 bases). Germline lookup yields CDR1 MDHEN and CDR2 SYDVKM. V shed 5 bases and J shed 4 bases, with 21 bases lying between them. The CDR3 contains 18 residues. The CDR3 region is CASSPTGKRLPGANVLTF. CDR3 sequence (DNA): TGTGCCAGCAGTCCAACAGGGAAACGGCTCCCCGGGGCCAACGTCCTGACTTTC.

The chain carries TRBV28 and TRBJ2-2; 9 bases align to TRBD2. The CDR3 has 17 amino acids. Looked up from germline, CDR1 is MDHEN and CDR2 is SYDVKM. The V and J ends lost 2 bases and 3 bases, in that order; junction bases with no gene match: 7. The CDR3, as DNA: TGTGCCAGCAGTTTAAGGCTAGCGGGAAGTGACACCGGGGAGCTGTTTTTT. Its protein is CASSLRLAGSDTGELFF. The entire variable domain, with the rest obtained from reference TRBV28 and TRBJ2-2, is as follows: DVKVTQSSRYLVKRTGEKVFLECVQDMDHENMFWYRQDPGLGLRLIYFSYDVKMKEKGDIPEGYSVSREKKERFSLILESASTNQTSMYLCASSLRLAGSDTGELFFGEGSRLTVL.

The chain couples TRBV5-4 to TRBJ2-7; TRBD1 might be the D (7 bases). The germline V gene has CDR1 SGHNT and CDR2 YYREEE (reference sequence). V gave up 4 bases and J gave up 2 bases, with 10 bases separating them. The CDR3 extends over 13 amino acids. CDR3 in amino acids: CASSPRGAYEQYF. The CDR3 coding sequence is TGTGCCAGCAGCCCCAGGGGGGCCTACGAGCAGTACTTC.

The V gene is TRBV11-2, the J gene TRBJ1-3; 9 bases are a match to TRBD1. Unmatched junction bases numbered 12, after V lost 1 base and J lost 2 bases. Looked up from germline, CDR1 is SGHAT and CDR2 is FQNNGV. This CDR3 spans 19 amino acids. The DNA of the CDR3 is TGTGCCAGCAGCTTAGTGGGAGGGGACAGGGCGGTTGCTGGAAACACCATATATTTT. This sequence encodes CASSLVGGDRAVAGNTIYF.

The rearrangement uses TRBV28 and TRBJ2-1; 9 bases are a match to TRBD2. The CDR3 spans 16 residues. With V trimmed by 2 bases and J by 7 bases, 9 bases remained unmatched. The germline CDR1 and CDR2 sequences are MDHEN and SYDVKM. The CDR3 region is CASSLIGGRAGNEQFF. In DNA form, the CDR3 reads TGTGCCAGCAGTTTAATAGGCGGGAGGGCCGGGAATGAGCAGTTCTTC.

This chain links TRBV4-2 with TRBJ1-4, with 7 bases lining up with TRBD1. Trimming at V came to 4 bases and at J to 0 bases, leaving 8 bases not matched to a gene. Germline V lookup: CDR1 LGHNA, CDR2 YNFKEQ. The CDR3 length is 17 residues. CDR3: CASSRSQGTATNEKLFF. In DNA form, the CDR3 reads TGTGCCAGCAGCCGGTCACAGGGGACGGCAACTAATGAAAAACTGTTTTTT.

This chain links TRBV18 with TRBJ2-2, with D maybe TRBD2 (5 bases). The CDR3 sequence is 15 residues long. Between the trimmed V and J ends, which lost 2 bases and 4 bases, there was a span of 11 bases. The germline V gene has CDR1 KGHSH and CDR2 LQKENI. The CDR3 loop is CASSPEGYRTGELFF. CDR3 coding DNA: TGTGCCAGCTCACCAGAGGGTTATCGCACCGGGGAGCTGTTTTTT.

The chain combines TRBV29-1 with TRBJ2-5, with TRBD1 matching 7 bases. The CDR3 is 15 amino acids. Germline trimming cut 6 bases from V and 2 bases from J; bases unmatched to any gene: 12. Germline V gene sequence: CDR1 SQVTM, CDR2 ANQGSEA. In DNA, the CDR3 is TGCAGCGTCCCCCCCCCGACAGGGAATCAAGAGACCCAGTACTTC. Translated: CSVPPPTGNQETQYF.

The chain links TRBV28 to TRBJ1-2; no clear D. Germline values: CDR1 MDHEN, CDR2 SYDVKM. The CDR3 has 14 amino acids. V gave up 1 base and J gave up 2 bases, with 8 bases separating them. The CDR3 sequence: CASSLSRRNYGYTF. DNA of the CDR3: TGTGCCAGCAGTTTATCCAGGCGAAACTATGGCTACACCTTC.

This chain links TRBV28 with TRBJ1-2; TRBD1 is a possible D gene (6 bases). This CDR3 region has 15 residues. Germline loops: CDR1 MDHEN, CDR2 SYDVKM. V lost 5 bases and J lost 8, with 21 bases in between. DNA for the CDR3: TGTGCCAGCAGTATAGACGGCAGGGGAGAATGGGGCTACACCTTC. Translating gives CASSIDGRGEWGYTF.

The chain combines TRBV5-1 with TRBJ2-1; 12 nucleotides line up with TRBD2. This CDR3 contains 17 residues. CDR1 is SGHRS and CDR2 is YFSETQ in the germline V gene. V lost 1 base and J lost 0; bases outside the gene matches: 2. Here the CDR3 DNA reads TGCGCCAGCAGCTTGTTGACTAGCGGGAGCTCCTACAATGAGCAGTTCTTC. It codes for CASSLLTSGSSYNEQFF. Full variable domain (missing parts from reference TRBV5-1 and TRBJ2-1): KAGVTQTPRYLIKTRGQQVTLSCSPISGHRSVSWYQQTPGQGLQFLFEYFSETQRNKGNFPGRFSGRQFSNSRSEMNVSTLELGDSALYLCASSLLTSGSSYNEQFFGPGTRLTVL.

The V call is TRBV6-1, the J call TRBJ1-1; maybe TRBD1 (6 bases). The CDR3 runs to 11 residues. V lost 3 bases and J lost 8, with 7 bases in between. The germline gives CDR1 MNHNS, CDR2 SASEGT. DNA of the CDR3: TGTGCCAGCAGTGACGACAGGGAAGCTTTCTTT. It specifies CASSDDREAFF.

This chain uses TRBV6-6 with TRBJ2-7, with D perhaps matching TRBD2 (7 bases). The V end lost 4 bases, the J end lost 3 bases, and 13 bases lay between the germline ends. This CDR3 spans 14 amino acids. Germline values: CDR1 MNHNY, CDR2 SVGAGI (reference sequence). The CDR3 nucleotides read TGTGCCAGCAGTTGGGGGGGGCAGCTCTACGAGCAGTACTTC. Translation gives CASSWGGQLYEQYF.

This clone was observed a handful of times. CDR3: CASSLGQPLLSGNTIYF. The CDR3 region has the DNA TGTGCCAGCAGCCTCGGACAGCCCTTGCTCTCTGGAAACACCATATATTTT. The chain joins TRBV7-6 to TRBJ1-3; TRBD1 might be the D (6 bases). Germline CDR1 reads SGHVS; CDR2 reads FNYEAQ. The CDR3 has 17 amino acids. Trimming pared 5 bases from V and 0 bases from J, leaving 17 bases between.

The chain links TRBV18 to TRBJ2-1; 8 nucleotides align to TRBD2. CDR3 length: 16 residues. The germline gives CDR1 KGHSH, CDR2 LQKENI. The junction had 10 bases not matched to a gene; V was cut back by 5 bases and J by 4 bases. CDR3 loop: CASSTTASGLYNEQFF. Here the CDR3 DNA reads TGTGCCAGCTCAACCACGGCTAGCGGGCTATACAATGAGCAGTTCTTC.

The genes are TRBV5-6 and TRBJ1-1; D ambiguous. Germline CDR1 is SGHDT and CDR2 is YYEEEE. The CDR3 sequence is 15 residues long. Trimming left V 4 bases short and J 3 bases short, with 16 bases between. The CDR3 sequence is CASSPLGEVDTEAFF. Here the CDR3 DNA reads TGTGCCAGCAGCCCCCTCGGGGAGGTGGACACTGAAGCTTTCTTT.

This chain links TRBV6-5 with TRBJ2-7; D is possibly TRBD1 (5 bases). The length of the CDR3 is 16 residues. V was trimmed by 2 bases and J by 0 bases, leaving 14 bases between them. CDR1 is MNHEY, CDR2 SVGAGI, per germline. The CDR3 coding sequence is TGTGCCAGCAGTTACCGGTTCAGGGTGGGCTCCTACGAGCAGTACTTC. Its translation is CASSYRFRVGSYEQYF.

This clone was seen a handful of times. The CDR3 region is CASSYWSGSAHNEQFF. CDR3 bases: TGTGCCAGCAGTTACTGGAGCGGGAGTGCCCACAATGAGCAGTTCTTC. The genes are TRBV6-5 and TRBJ2-1; 8 bases agree with TRBD2. Germline V CDR1 and CDR2: MNHEY, SVGAGI. This CDR3 contains 16 residues. V lost 1 base, J lost 5 bases, and 7 bases stayed unmatched.

The chain has TRBV10-2 and TRBJ2-6, with D possibly TRBD1 on 5 matching bases. V was trimmed by 3 bases and J by 0 bases, leaving 21 bases between them. CDR1 and CDR2 (germline): WSHSY, SAAADI. This CDR3 is built from 20 residues. The CDR3 protein is CASSDRGVDIEFSGANVLTF. DNA of the CDR3: TGCGCCAGCAGTGATAGAGGTGTGGACATTGAATTCTCTGGGGCCAACGTCCTGACTTTC.

This chain joins TRBV12-3 or TRBV12-4 and TRBJ2-2; tentatively, D is TRBD1 (5 bases). The CDR3 is made up of 13 amino acids. Trimming removed 5 bases at V and 4 bases at J, with 8 bases between. CDR3 loop: CASSPQGTGELFF. The CDR3 DNA reads TGTGCCAGCAGTCCCCAGGGCACCGGGGAGCTGTTTTTT.

The chain combines TRBV29-1 with TRBJ2-2; D call uncertain. There are 13 residues in the CDR3. Trimming pared 5 bases from V and 3 bases from J, leaving 10 bases between. The germline V gene encodes CDR1 SQVTM and CDR2 ANQGSEA. The CDR3 loop reads CSVRYTDTGELFF. In DNA form, the CDR3 reads TGCAGCGTTCGTTACACCGACACCGGGGAGCTGTTTTTT.

This clone was detected a few times. The chain is built from TRBV4-1 and TRBJ2-7; 11 bases map to TRBD2. This CDR3 has 17 amino acids. Germline V gene lookup returns CDR1 MGHRA and CDR2 YSYEKL. With 2 bases clipped from V and 4 bases from J, the junction kept 10 bases outside the gene matches. The CDR3 protein is CASSQTLTSGNQYEQYF. The CDR3 coding sequence is TGCGCCAGCAGCCAAACGTTGACTAGCGGGAATCAGTACGAGCAGTACTTC.

This chain links TRBV5-5 with TRBJ2-7; TRBD2 matches at 7 bases. This CDR3 has 13 amino acids. The V segment lost 1 base and the J segment 3 bases; nucleotides outside the gene matches: 1. CDR1 is SGHKS, CDR2 YYEKEE, per germline (reference sequence). CDR3 sequence: CASSLRDYYEQYF. CDR3 DNA sequence: TGTGCCAGCAGCTTGAGGGACTACTACGAGCAGTACTTC. The variable domain in full, completed from reference TRBV5-5 and TRBJ2-7, reads DAGVTQSPTHLIKTRGQQVTLRCSPISGHKSVSWYQQVLGQGPQFIFQYYEKEERGRGNFPDRFSARQFPNYSSELNVNALLLGDSALYLCASSLRDYYEQYFGPGTRLTVT.

V usage is TRBV18 and J usage is TRBJ1-2, with 11 nucleotides matching TRBD1. CDR1 is KGHSH and CDR2 is LQKENI in the germline V gene. The CDR3 is 16 amino acids. Trimming took 1 base from V and 4 from J; bases not matched to a gene: 5. In DNA form, the CDR3 reads TGTGCCAGCTCACCACAACGGGACAGGGGGGGCTATGGCTACACCTTC. This sequence encodes CASSPQRDRGGYGYTF.

This clone has a handful of counts. This chain connects TRBV4-1 to TRBJ2-7; 7 nucleotides match TRBD2. The length of the CDR3 is 16 residues. CDR1 and CDR2 (germline): MGHRA, YSYEKL. With V trimmed by 0 bases and J by 6 bases, 11 bases remained unmatched. The CDR3 DNA reads as TGCGCCAGCAGCCAAGAGCGGGGGATCGAGTTGGGCGAGCAGTACTTC. As protein: CASSQERGIELGEQYF.

V gene TRBV6-6 combines with J gene TRBJ2-2; maybe TRBD1 (5 bases). This CDR3 region has 13 residues. The germline CDR1 and CDR2 sequences are MNHNY and SVGAGI (reference sequence). V lost 9 bases to trimming and J lost 1 base, with 9 bases between them. This CDR3 reads CASKGQNTGELFF. The CDR3 DNA sequence: TGTGCCAGTAAAGGACAGAACACCGGGGAGCTGTTTTTT.